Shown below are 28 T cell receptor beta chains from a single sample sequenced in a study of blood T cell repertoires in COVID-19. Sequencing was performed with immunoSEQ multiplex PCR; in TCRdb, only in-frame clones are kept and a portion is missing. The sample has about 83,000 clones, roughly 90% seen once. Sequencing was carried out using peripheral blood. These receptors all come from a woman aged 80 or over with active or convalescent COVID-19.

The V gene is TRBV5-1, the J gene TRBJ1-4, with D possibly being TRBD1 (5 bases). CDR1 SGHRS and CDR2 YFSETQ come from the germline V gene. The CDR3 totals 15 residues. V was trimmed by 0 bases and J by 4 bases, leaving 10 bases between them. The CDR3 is CASSLAAGGNEKLFF. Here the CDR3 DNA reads TGCGCCAGCAGCTTGGCCGCCGGGGGTAATGAAAAACTGTTTTTT.

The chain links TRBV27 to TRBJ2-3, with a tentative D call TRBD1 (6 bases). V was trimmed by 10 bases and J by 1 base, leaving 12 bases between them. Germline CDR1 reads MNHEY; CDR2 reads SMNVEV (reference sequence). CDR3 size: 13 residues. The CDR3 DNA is TGTGCCAACACGACAGGACGCACAGATACGCAGTATTTT. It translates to CANTTGRTDTQYF.

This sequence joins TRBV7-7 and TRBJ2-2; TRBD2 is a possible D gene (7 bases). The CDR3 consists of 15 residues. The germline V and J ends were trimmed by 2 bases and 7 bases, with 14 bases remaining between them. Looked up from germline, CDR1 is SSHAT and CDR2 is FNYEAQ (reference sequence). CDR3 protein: CASSLRGAGGGELFF. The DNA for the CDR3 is TGTGCCAGCAGCTTACGGGGGGCTGGAGGCGGGGAGCTGTTTTTT.

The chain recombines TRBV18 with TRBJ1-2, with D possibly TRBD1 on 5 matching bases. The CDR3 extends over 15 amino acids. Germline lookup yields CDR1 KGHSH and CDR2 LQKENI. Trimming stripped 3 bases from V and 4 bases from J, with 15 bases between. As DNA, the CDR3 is TGTGCCAGCTCACCCCAGGGTCCTGACGCCTATGGCTACACCTTC. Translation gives CASSPQGPDAYGYTF. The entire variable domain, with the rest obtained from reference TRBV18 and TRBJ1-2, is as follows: NAGVMQNPRHLVRRRGQEARLRCSPMKGHSHVYWYRQLPEEGLKFMVYLQKENIIDESGMPKERFSAEFPKEGPSILRIQQVVRGDSAAYFCASSPQGPDAYGYTFGSGTRLTVV.

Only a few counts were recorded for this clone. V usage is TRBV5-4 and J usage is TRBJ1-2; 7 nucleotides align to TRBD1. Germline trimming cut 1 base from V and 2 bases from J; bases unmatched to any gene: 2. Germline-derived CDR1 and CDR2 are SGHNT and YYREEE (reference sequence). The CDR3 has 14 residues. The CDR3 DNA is TGTGCCAGCAGCTTGCCGGGACAGAACTATGGCTACACCTTC. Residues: CASSLPGQNYGYTF.

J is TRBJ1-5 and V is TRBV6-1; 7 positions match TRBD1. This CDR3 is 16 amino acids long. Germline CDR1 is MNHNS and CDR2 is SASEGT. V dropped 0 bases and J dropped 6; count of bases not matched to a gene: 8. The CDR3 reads CASSEAMGTVSQPQHF. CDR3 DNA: TGTGCCAGCAGTGAAGCGATGGGGACAGTGAGTCAGCCCCAGCATTTT.

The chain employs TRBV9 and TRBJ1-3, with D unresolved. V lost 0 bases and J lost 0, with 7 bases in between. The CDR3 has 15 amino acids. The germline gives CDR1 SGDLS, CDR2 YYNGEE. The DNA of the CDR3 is TGTGCCAGCAGCGTAGAACTGTTCTCTGGAAACACCATATATTTT. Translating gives CASSVELFSGNTIYF.

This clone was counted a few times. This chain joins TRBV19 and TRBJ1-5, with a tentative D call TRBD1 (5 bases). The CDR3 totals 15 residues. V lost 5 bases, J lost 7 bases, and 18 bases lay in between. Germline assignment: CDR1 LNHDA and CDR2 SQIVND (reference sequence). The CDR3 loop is CASSVGGYAGQPQHF. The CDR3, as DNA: TGTGCCAGTAGTGTCGGGGGTTACGCGGGACAGCCCCAGCATTTT.

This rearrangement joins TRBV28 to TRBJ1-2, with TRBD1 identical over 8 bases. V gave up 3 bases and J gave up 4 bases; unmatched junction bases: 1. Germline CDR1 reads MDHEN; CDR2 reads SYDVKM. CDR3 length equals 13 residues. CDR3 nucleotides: TGTGCCAGCAGTTTTGGACAGGGCTATGGCTACACCTTC. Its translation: CASSFGQGYGYTF.

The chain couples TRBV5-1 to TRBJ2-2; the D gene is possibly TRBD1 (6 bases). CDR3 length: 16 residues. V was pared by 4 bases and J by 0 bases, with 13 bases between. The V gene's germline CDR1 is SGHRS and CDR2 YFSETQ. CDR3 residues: CASSRLGTPNTGELFF. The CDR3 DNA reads TGCGCCAGCAGCCGTCTAGGGACACCGAACACCGGGGAGCTGTTTTTT.

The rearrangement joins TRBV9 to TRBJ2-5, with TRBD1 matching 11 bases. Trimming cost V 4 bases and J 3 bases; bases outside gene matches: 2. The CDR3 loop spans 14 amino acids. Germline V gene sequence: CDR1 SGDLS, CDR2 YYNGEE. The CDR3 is CASSRDRGEETQYF. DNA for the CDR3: TGTGCCAGCAGCAGGGACAGGGGGGAAGAGACCCAGTACTTC.

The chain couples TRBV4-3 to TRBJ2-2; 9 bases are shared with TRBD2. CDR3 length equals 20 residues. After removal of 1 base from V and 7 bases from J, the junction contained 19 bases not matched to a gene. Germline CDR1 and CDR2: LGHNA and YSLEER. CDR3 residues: CASSQVPGRSGGGSNGELFF. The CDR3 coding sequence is TGCGCCAGCAGCCAAGTCCCGGGCCGTAGCGGGGGTGGATCAAACGGGGAGCTGTTTTTT.

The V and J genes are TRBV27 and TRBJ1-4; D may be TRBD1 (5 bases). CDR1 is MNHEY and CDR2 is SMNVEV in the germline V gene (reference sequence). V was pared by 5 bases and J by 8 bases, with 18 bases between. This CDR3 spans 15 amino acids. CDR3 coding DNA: TGTGCCAGCAGTGCACTGGAAGGGGCGGGGGAAAAACTGTTTTTT. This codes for CASSALEGAGEKLFF.

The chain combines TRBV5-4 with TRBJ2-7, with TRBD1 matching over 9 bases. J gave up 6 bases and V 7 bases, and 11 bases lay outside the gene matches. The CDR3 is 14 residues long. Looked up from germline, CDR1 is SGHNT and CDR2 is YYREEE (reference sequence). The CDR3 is CASSTDRGYVEQYF. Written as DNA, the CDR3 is TGTGCCAGCTCCACTGACAGGGGGTACGTCGAGCAGTACTTC.

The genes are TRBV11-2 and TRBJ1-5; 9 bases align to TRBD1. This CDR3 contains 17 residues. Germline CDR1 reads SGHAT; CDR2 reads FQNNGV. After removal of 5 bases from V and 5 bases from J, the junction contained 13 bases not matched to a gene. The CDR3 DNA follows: TGTGCCAGCAGCGAACCGGGACAGGGTGCTGAAGATCAGCCCCAGCATTTT. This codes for CASSEPGQGAEDQPQHF.

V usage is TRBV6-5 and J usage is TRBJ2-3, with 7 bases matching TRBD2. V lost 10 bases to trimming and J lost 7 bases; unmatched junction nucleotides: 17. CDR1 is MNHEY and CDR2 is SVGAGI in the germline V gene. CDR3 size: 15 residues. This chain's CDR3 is CATQRGLDPLNTQYF. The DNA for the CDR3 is TGTGCCACCCAGCGGGGACTCGATCCACTGAATACGCAGTATTTT.

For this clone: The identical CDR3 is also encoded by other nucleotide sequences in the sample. CDR3 in amino acids: CASSQERTGELFF. DNA of the CDR3: TGCGCCAGCAGCCAAGAGCGCACCGGGGAGCTGTTTTTT. This sequence joins TRBV4-1 and TRBJ2-2; D remains unclear. Per the germline V gene, CDR1 is MGHRA and CDR2 is YSYEKL. V was clipped by 0 bases and J by 4 bases, with 3 bases between them. The CDR3 is made up of 13 amino acids.

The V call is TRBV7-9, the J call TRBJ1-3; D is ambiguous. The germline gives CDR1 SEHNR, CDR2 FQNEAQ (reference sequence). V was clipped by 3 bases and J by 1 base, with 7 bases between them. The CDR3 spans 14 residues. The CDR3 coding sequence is TGTGCCAGCAGCTTGTTCAGTTCTGGAAACACCATATATTTT. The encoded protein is CASSLFSSGNTIYF. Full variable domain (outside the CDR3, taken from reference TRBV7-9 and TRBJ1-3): DTGVSQNPRHKITKRGQNVTFRCDPISEHNRLYWYRQTLGQGPEFLTYFQNEAQLEKSRLLSDRFSAERPKGSFSTLEIQRTEQGDSAMYLCASSLFSSGNTIYFGEGSWLTVV.

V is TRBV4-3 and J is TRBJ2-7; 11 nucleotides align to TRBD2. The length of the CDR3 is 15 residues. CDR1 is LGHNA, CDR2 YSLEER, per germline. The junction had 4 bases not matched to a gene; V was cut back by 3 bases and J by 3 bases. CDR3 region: CASSHSTSGVYEQYF. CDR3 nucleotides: TGCGCCAGCAGCCATTCGACTAGCGGGGTCTACGAGCAGTACTTC.

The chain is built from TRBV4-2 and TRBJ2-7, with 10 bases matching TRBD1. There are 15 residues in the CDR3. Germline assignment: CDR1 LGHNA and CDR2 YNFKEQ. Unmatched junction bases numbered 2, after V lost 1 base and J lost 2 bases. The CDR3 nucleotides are TGTGCCAGCAGCCAAGGGACAGGGGGGACCTACGAGCAGTACTTC. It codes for CASSQGTGGTYEQYF.

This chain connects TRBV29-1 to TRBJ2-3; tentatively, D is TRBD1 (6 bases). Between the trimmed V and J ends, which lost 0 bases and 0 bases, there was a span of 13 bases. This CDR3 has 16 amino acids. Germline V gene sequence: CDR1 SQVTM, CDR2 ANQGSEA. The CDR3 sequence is CSVEDKWDTSTDTQYF. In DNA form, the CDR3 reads TGCAGCGTTGAAGATAAGTGGGACACTAGCACAGATACGCAGTATTTT.

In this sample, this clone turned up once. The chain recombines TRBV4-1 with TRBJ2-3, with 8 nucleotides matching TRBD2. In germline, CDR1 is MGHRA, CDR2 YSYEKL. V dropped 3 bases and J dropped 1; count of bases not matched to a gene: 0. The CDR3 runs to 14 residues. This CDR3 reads CASSQRGGTDTQYF. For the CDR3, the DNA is TGCGCCAGCAGCCAGCGGGGGGGCACAGATACGCAGTATTTT.

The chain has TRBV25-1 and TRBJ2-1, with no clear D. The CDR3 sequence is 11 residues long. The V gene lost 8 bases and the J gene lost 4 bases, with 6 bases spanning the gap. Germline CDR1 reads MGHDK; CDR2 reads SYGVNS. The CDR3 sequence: CASSSYNEQFF. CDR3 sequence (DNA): TGTGCCAGCTCTAGTTACAATGAGCAGTTCTTC.

The CDR3: CASMGGVVTEAFF. The CDR3 coding sequence is TGTGCCAGCATGGGGGGAGTCGTCACTGAAGCTTTCTTT. The rearrangement links TRBV12-3 or TRBV12-4 to TRBJ1-1, with a possible D match to TRBD1 (5 bases). This CDR3 has 13 amino acids. V was trimmed by 7 bases and J by 4 bases, leaving 13 bases between them.

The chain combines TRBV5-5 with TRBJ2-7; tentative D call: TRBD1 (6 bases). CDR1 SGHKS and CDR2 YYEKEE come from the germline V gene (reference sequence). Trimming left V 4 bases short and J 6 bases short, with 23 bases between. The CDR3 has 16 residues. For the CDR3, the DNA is TGTGCCAGCAGCCCCGAGCAGGCCAGGGGCCCACTCGAGCAGTACTTC. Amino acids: CASSPEQARGPLEQYF.

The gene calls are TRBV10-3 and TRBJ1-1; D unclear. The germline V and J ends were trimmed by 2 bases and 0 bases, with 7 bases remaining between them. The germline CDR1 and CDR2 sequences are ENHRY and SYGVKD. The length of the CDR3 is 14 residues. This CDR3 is CAISEGGMNTEAFF. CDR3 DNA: TGTGCCATCAGTGAGGGAGGCATGAACACTGAAGCTTTCTTT.

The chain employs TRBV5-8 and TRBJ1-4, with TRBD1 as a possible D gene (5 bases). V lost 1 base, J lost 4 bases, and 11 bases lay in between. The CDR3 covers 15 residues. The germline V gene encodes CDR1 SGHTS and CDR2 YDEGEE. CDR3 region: CASSLLGDFNEKLFF. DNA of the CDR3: TGTGCCAGCAGCTTGTTAGGGGACTTTAATGAAAAACTGTTTTTT.

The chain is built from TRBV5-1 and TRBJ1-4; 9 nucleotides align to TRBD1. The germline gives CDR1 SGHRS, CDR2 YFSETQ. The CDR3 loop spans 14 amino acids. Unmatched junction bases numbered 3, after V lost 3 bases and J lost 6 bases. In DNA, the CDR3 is TGCGCCAGCAGCTCTGGACAGGGGTATGAAAAACTGTTTTTT. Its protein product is CASSSGQGYEKLFF.